The 19 T cell receptor beta chains in this list originate from one sample, sequenced in a study of blood T cell repertoires in COVID-19. Some clones are missing from TCRdb's copy, which holds only in-frame ones; the method was immunoSEQ multiplex PCR. The sample lists 100,000 to 150,000 clones; 70% to 90% were seen once. Sequenced sample: peripheral blood. These TCRs come from a woman of 80 years or more with acute or convalescent COVID-19.

With respect to this clone: The sample holds other DNA sequences that translate to the same CDR3. This chain uses TRBV12-3 or TRBV12-4 with TRBJ1-1, with 8 bases lining up with TRBD1. This CDR3 is 12 amino acids long. Trimming at V came to 9 bases and at J to 1 base, leaving 1 base not matched to a gene. The CDR3 DNA reads TGTGCCAGTGGGACAGGGAACACTGAAGCTTTCTTT. It encodes CASGTGNTEAFF.

The chain joins TRBV5-5 to TRBJ1-2; 7 bases are a match to TRBD1. Trimming cost V 5 bases and J 2 bases; bases outside gene matches: 6. The CDR3 covers 14 residues. Germline values: CDR1 SGHKS, CDR2 YYEKEE (reference sequence). CDR3 coding DNA: TGTGCCAGCAGGCGACAGGGTGGCAACTATGGCTACACCTTC. This encodes CASRRQGGNYGYTF. The complete variable domain, with remaining parts taken from reference TRBV5-5 and TRBJ1-2, reads DAGVTQSPTHLIKTRGQQVTLRCSPISGHKSVSWYQQVLGQGPQFIFQYYEKEERGRGNFPDRFSARQFPNYSSELNVNALLLGDSALYLCASRRQGGNYGYTFGSGTRLTVV.

This chain connects TRBV28 to TRBJ2-1; 7 nucleotides line up with TRBD1. V shed 6 bases and J 7 bases; nucleotides not matched to a gene: 9. The length of the CDR3 is 14 residues. Germline V gene lookup returns CDR1 MDHEN and CDR2 SYDVKM. The CDR3 nucleotides are TGTGCCAGCAGCCCCAATACAGGGGTGAATGAGCAGTTCTTC. Protein product: CASSPNTGVNEQFF.

The V gene is TRBV6-6, the J gene TRBJ1-4, with D maybe TRBD1 (6 bases). Germline loops: CDR1 MNHNY, CDR2 SVGAGI (reference sequence). The CDR3 length is 12 residues. Trimming removed 10 bases from V and 8 bases from J, with 14 bases in between. The CDR3 protein is CATSGDWEKLFF. CDR3 coding DNA: TGTGCCACCTCAGGGGATTGGGAAAAACTGTTTTTT.

The chain employs TRBV11-2 and TRBJ2-3; TRBD2 matches 12 bases. This CDR3 comprises 16 residues. The V gene's germline CDR1 is SGHAT and CDR2 FQNNGV. V was clipped by 3 bases and J by 1 base; unmatched bases: 2. This CDR3 reads CASSFRLAGGTDTQYF. Written as DNA, the CDR3 is TGTGCCAGCAGCTTCCGACTAGCGGGAGGCACAGATACGCAGTATTTT.

The chain is built from TRBV9 and TRBJ2-7; 9 nucleotides line up with TRBD2. The CDR3 runs to 16 residues. Trimming took 0 bases from V and 0 from J; bases not matched to a gene: 4. In germline, CDR1 is SGDLS, CDR2 YYNGEE. The CDR3 reads CASSVGLAGLSYEQYF. CDR3 in DNA: TGTGCCAGCAGCGTAGGCCTAGCGGGACTCTCCTACGAGCAGTACTTC.

The CDR3, as DNA: TGTGCCAGCAGCCAATCGACAGACCTCTATGGCTACACCTTC. Its protein product is CASSQSTDLYGYTF. The chain uses TRBV3-1 (or the pseudogene TRBV3-2) and TRBJ1-2, with a possible D match to TRBD1 (5 bases). Trimming pared 2 bases from V and 4 bases from J, leaving 11 bases between. Per germline, CDR1 LGHDT and CDR2 YNNKEL (reference sequence). The CDR3 spans 14 residues.

The V call is TRBV28, the J call TRBJ1-5; 9 nucleotides match TRBD1. Trimming at V came to 6 bases and at J to 7 bases, leaving 10 bases not matched to a gene. Germline V gene data show CDR1 as MDHEN and CDR2 as SYDVKM. This CDR3 comprises 15 residues. The CDR3 DNA is TGTGCCAGCAGGCTTGTCGGGGACAGGGTCCAGCCCCAGCATTTT. It encodes CASRLVGDRVQPQHF.

This clone showed up just once. The chain employs TRBV5-1 and TRBJ2-7; 13 nucleotides agree with TRBD2. This CDR3 has 16 residues. V trimming: 3 bases; J trimming: 6 bases; junction bases outside the gene matches: 9. Germline V gene lookup returns CDR1 SGHRS and CDR2 YFSETQ. The DNA for the CDR3 is TGCGCCAGCAGCTCAGAATTAGGACTAGCGGGAGTCGAGCAGTACTTC. This codes for CASSSELGLAGVEQYF.

The genes are TRBV28 and TRBJ2-2, with TRBD2 as a possible D gene (6 bases). Germline V lookup: CDR1 MDHEN, CDR2 SYDVKM. V lost 6 bases and J 6 bases, leaving 14 bases between the germline ends. The CDR3 runs 14 residues. CDR3 amino acids: CASRRGLTSGELFF. In DNA, the CDR3 is TGTGCCAGCAGGCGGGGACTTACTTCCGGGGAGCTGTTTTTT.

The rearrangement joins TRBV10-1 to TRBJ1-3; 9 bases are shared with TRBD1. J lost 1 base, V lost 4 bases, and 5 bases had no gene match. Germline V gene lookup returns CDR1 WNHNN and CDR2 SYGVQD (reference sequence). CDR3 length: 16 amino acids. In DNA form, the CDR3 reads TGCGCCAGCAGTGTCGACAGGGGGGATTCTGGAAACACCATATATTTT. Amino acids: CASSVDRGDSGNTIYF.

This chain connects TRBV5-6 to TRBJ2-2, with 7 bases identical to TRBD2. V shed 4 bases, J shed 15 bases, and the junction held 9 bases outside the gene matches. Per germline, CDR1 SGHDT and CDR2 YYEEEE. The CDR3 runs 12 residues. The CDR3 DNA reads TGTGCCAGCAGCCATACTGCGGGGAGGGTGTTTTTT. Translation gives CASSHTAGRVFF.

In this sample, this clone turned up a few times. The chain carries TRBV19 and TRBJ1-4; 10 nucleotides align to TRBD1. CDR3 length equals 18 residues. V dropped 6 bases and J dropped 2; count of bases not matched to a gene: 12. Germline loops: CDR1 LNHDA, CDR2 SQIVND (reference sequence). This CDR3 reads CASRKRGDRGSTNEKLFF. In nucleotides, the CDR3 is TGTGCCAGTAGAAAAAGGGGGGACAGGGGATCGACTAATGAAAAACTGTTTTTT.

The rearrangement links TRBV28 to TRBJ2-1; TRBD2 matches 8 bases. The CDR3 is 17 amino acids. From germline, CDR1 is MDHEN and CDR2 SYDVKM. V dropped 4 bases and J dropped 4; count of bases not matched to a gene: 12. For the CDR3, the DNA is TGTGCCAGCAGTTCGGGACTAGGGAATCCCTTTTACAATGAGCAGTTCTTC. Its protein is CASSSGLGNPFYNEQFF.

V and J are TRBV9 and TRBJ1-2, with D hard to call. CDR3 size: 14 residues. The V end lost 0 bases, the J end lost 6 bases, and 12 bases lay between the germline ends. CDR1 is SGDLS and CDR2 is YYNGEE in the germline V gene. The CDR3 loop is CASSVATDIHGYTF. The DNA of the CDR3 is TGTGCCAGCAGCGTAGCTACAGACATACATGGCTACACCTTC.

This chain joins TRBV4-1 and TRBJ1-5; D unresolved. The ends were cut back, 0 bases at V and 5 bases at J, with 11 bases in the middle. From germline, CDR1 is MGHRA and CDR2 YSYEKL. CDR3 size: 15 residues. The CDR3 sequence is CASSQDGYGDQPQHF. The CDR3 nucleotides read TGCGCCAGCAGCCAAGATGGCTACGGGGATCAGCCCCAGCATTTT.

The J gene is TRBJ2-1, the V gene TRBV6-5, with D maybe TRBD2 (6 bases). The germline gives CDR1 MNHEY, CDR2 SVGAGI. This CDR3 contains 14 residues. Trimming took 5 bases from V and 4 from J, leaving 12 bases between them. This chain's CDR3 is CASSPGTVYNEQFF. The CDR3 bases are TGTGCCAGCAGTCCTGGGACTGTGTACAATGAGCAGTTCTTC.

The genes are TRBV7-2 and TRBJ2-2; the match to TRBD1 covers 7 bases. CDR3 length: 14 amino acids. From germline, CDR1 is SGHTA and CDR2 FQGNSA. Losses at the gene ends were 6 bases for V and 4 bases for J; bases not matched to a gene: 5. Here the CDR3 DNA reads TGTGCCAGCAGTCGACAGGGTGGCACCGGGGAGCTGTTTTTT. Residues: CASSRQGGTGELFF.

CDR3: CASSPLSGLSGYTF. CDR3 nucleotide sequence: TGTGCCAGCAGCCCACTATCCGGCCTCTCCGGCTACACCTTC. The chain recombines TRBV7-9 with TRBJ1-2, with D uncertain. The CDR3 runs 14 residues. Trimming stripped 5 bases from V and 8 bases from J, with 18 bases between. Germline CDR1 reads SEHNR; CDR2 reads FQNEAQ (reference sequence).